This TCR beta chain derives from a study of Graves' ophthalmopathy and Graves' hyperthyroidism. For the study at large: Peripheral blood samples were taken at initial diagnosis, before any treatment. Findings of the study overall: Blood also contained most of the expanded thyroid clonotypes above 0.001 frequency.

V lost 5 bases, J lost 2 bases, and 13 bases lay in between. The germline CDR1 and CDR2 sequences are SNHLY and FYNNEI. The CDR3 runs 15 residues. As to this clonotype: The antigen is not known.

TCR beta CDR3 regions were amplified from RNA transcripts. First-round RT-PCR relied on HTBI primers, and a second-round multiplex PCR came next. TCRdb called the multiplex PCR reads again in MiXCR, with one record for every CDR3 protein. The sample contains about 740,000 distinct CDR3 sequences, roughly 41% of which appear only once. The sequenced sample consisted of peripheral blood. The origin of this receptor is an adult man with Graves' ophthalmopathy. V gene TRBV2 combines with J gene TRBJ1-5; D remains unclear. The DNA of the CDR3 is TGTGCCAGCAGTCCGGACTCGGTTCGCAATCAGCCCCAGCATTTT. Residues: CASSPDSVRNQPQHF.